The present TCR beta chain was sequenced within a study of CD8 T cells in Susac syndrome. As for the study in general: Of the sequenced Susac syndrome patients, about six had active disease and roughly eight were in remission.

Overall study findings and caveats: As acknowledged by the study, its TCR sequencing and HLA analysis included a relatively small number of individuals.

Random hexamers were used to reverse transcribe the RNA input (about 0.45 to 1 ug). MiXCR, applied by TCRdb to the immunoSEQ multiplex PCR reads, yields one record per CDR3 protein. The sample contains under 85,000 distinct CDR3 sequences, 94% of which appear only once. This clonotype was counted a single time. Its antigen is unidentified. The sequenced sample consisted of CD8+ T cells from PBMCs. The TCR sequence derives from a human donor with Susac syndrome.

The CDR3: CASSWGLAGDEQFF. The CDR3 region has the DNA TGTGCCAGCAGCTGGGGACTAGCGGGGGATGAGCAGTTCTTC. V and J are TRBV4-2 and TRBJ2-1; 14 bases match TRBD2. V lost 5 bases, J lost 8 bases, and 2 bases stayed unmatched. The CDR3 sequence is 14 residues long. Germline CDR1 is LGHNA and CDR2 is YNFKEQ.